A selection of T cell receptor beta chains follows, all from one sample in a study of beta chain features in type 1 diabetes. TCRdb's table, derived via immunoSEQ multiplex PCR, lists solely in-frame clones and lacks some. The sample shows more than 250,000 clones, approximately 24% of them seen only once. Sequencing was carried out using naive CD4+ T cells from blood. Every receptor here comes from a woman under 40 with type 1 diabetes. CDR3s include the opening cysteine and the closing phenylalanine or tryptophan. A D gene is named only where the DNA matches it firmly. Some rows have no size entry. The others give once, few or many, or a class for an expanded clone.

CDR3nt	CDR3aa	abundance	d_gene	v_gene	j_gene	len
TGTGCCAGCAGCCAAGATCGGGTGAAAGGAAACACCATATATTTT	CASSQDRVKGNTIYF	few	.	TRBV14	TRBJ1-3	15
TGCGCCAGCAGCTTGGGACAGGGGGACTATGGCTACACCTTC	CASSLGQGDYGYTF	.	TRBD1	TRBV5-1	TRBJ1-2	14
TGCGCCAGCAGCTTGGGGGCAGCAACCTCTGGGGCCAACGTCCTGACTTTC	CASSLGAATSGANVLTF	.	.	TRBV5-1	TRBJ2-6	17
TGTGCCAGCAGCTTAGATTATGGACTCGCGAACACCGGGGAGCTGTTTTTT	CASSLDYGLANTGELFF	few	.	TRBV13	TRBJ2-2	17
TGTGCCTGGTATGGACAGGGGCCGTGGGGGGAGACCCAGTACTTC	CAWYGQGPWGETQYF	few	TRBD1	TRBV30	TRBJ2-5	15
TGTGCCAGCAGCCAAGATCTTGCGGAAAAACTGTTTTTT	CASSQDLAEKLFF	.	.	TRBV14	TRBJ1-4	13
TGCAGCGTTCTCGCGGCGGATACGCAGTATTTT	CSVLAADTQYF	few	.	TRBV29-1	TRBJ2-3	11
TGTGCCAGCAGCTACCACGGGGCCTACAATGAGCAGTTCTTC	CASSYHGAYNEQFF	few	.	TRBV7-2	TRBJ2-1	14
TGCGCCAGCAGTCAAATAGGGACAGGGAGGCACATTCAGTACTTC	CASSQIGTGRHIQYF	few	TRBD1	TRBV23-1	TRBJ2-4	15
TGTGCCAGCTCACCACGAGTGACAGGGGGAGACTATGGCTACACCTTC	CASSPRVTGGDYGYTF	.	TRBD1	TRBV18	TRBJ1-2	16
TGTGCCAGCAGCCTTACCGGGACAGGCTACAATGAGCAGTTCTTC	CASSLTGTGYNEQFF	few	TRBD1	TRBV7-9	TRBJ2-1	15
TGTGCCAGCAGCCCAGGGACAGGGGGTCTTCGGGCTTTCTTT	CASSPGTGGLRAFF	.	TRBD1	TRBV4-2	TRBJ1-1	14
TGTGCCTGGAGTGTACAACCGGGGGCCGGGGAGCTGTTTTTT	CAWSVQPGAGELFF	few	.	TRBV30	TRBJ2-2	14
TGTGCCAGCAGCCAGGACTTCCATGGCTACACCTTC	CASSQDFHGYTF	.	.	TRBV7-9	TRBJ1-2	12
TGTGCCAGCAGCAGGGCCGGACAAGACTATGGCTACACCTTC	CASSRAGQDYGYTF	.	.	TRBV7-9	TRBJ1-2	14
TGTGCCAGCAGTTTCAACAGGGGTGAGACCCAGTACTTC	CASSFNRGETQYF	few	TRBD1	TRBV27	TRBJ2-5	13
TGTGCCAGCAGTTTGGAGAGCTCCTACAATGAGCAGTTCTTC	CASSLESSYNEQFF	.	.	TRBV7-2	TRBJ2-1	14
TGTGCCAGCAGCTTAACAGGGGGCGAGCAGTACTTC	CASSLTGGEQYF	few	TRBD1	TRBV7-9	TRBJ2-7	12
TGCGCCAGCAGCACGAGCGGCACAGATACGCAGTATTTT	CASSTSGTDTQYF	.	.	TRBV5-1	TRBJ2-3	13
TGTGCCAGCAGCTTAGGGGACAGGGACCAAGAGACCCAGTACTTC	CASSLGDRDQETQYF	.	TRBD1	TRBV7-3	TRBJ2-5	15
TGTGCCAGCAGCTTGCGGTCACTAGAATCAACCGATACGCAGTATTTT	CASSLRSLESTDTQYF	.	.	TRBV5-4	TRBJ2-3	16
TGTGCCACCAAGGACGGCGGAGGCGCTCCCAATGAGCAGTTCTTC	CATKDGGGAPNEQFF	.	.	TRBV15	TRBJ2-1	15
TGCGCCAGCAGCCCTGAGATGAACACTGAAGCTTTCTTT	CASSPEMNTEAFF	.	.	TRBV5-1	TRBJ1-1	13